A selection of T cell receptor beta chains follows, all from one sample in a study of follicular helper T cells after annual influenza vaccination. Here immunoSEQ multiplex PCR was the method, and the copy in TCRdb shows in-frame clones only, minus some. Here the sample spans under 15,000 clones, nearly 80% being singletons. This sample comprised CXCR5- memory CD4+ T cells sorted from blood, obtained on the day of influenza vaccination. Source of these receptors: an adult who received the influenza vaccine. CDR3s include the opening cysteine and the closing phenylalanine or tryptophan. A D gene is named only where the DNA matches it firmly. The size entry is marked missing in some rows and otherwise reads once, few, many or a size class.

clone_size: -; d_call: -; v_call: TRBV25-1; j_call: TRBJ2-1; cdr3_length: 15; cdr3_aa: CASSEWAGRYNEQFF; cdr3_nt: TGTGCCAGCAGTGAATGGGCGGGACGCTACAATGAGCAGTTCTTC
clone_size: -; d_call: -; v_call: TRBV6-1; j_call: TRBJ2-3; cdr3_length: 13; cdr3_aa: CASSASWGGTQYF; cdr3_nt: TGTGCCAGCAGTGCTAGCTGGGGAGGTACGCAGTATTTT
clone_size: -; d_call: -; v_call: TRBV19; j_call: TRBJ1-4; cdr3_length: 14; cdr3_aa: CASSIDPPGLKLFF; cdr3_nt: TGTGCCAGTAGTATAGATCCTCCGGGCCTTAAGCTGTTTTTT
clone_size: -; d_call: TRBD1; v_call: TRBV29-1; j_call: TRBJ1-2; cdr3_length: 12; cdr3_aa: CSVQDRGDGYTF; cdr3_nt: TGCAGCGTTCAAGACAGGGGAGACGGCTACACCTTC
clone_size: -; d_call: TRBD2; v_call: TRBV5-1; j_call: TRBJ2-3; cdr3_length: 17; cdr3_aa: CASSLAAGGPSVDTQYF; cdr3_nt: TGCGCCAGCAGCTTGGCGGCGGGGGGGCCTTCGGTAGATACGCAGTATTTT
clone_size: -; d_call: -; v_call: TRBV6-1; j_call: TRBJ1-3; cdr3_length: 12; cdr3_aa: CASSGGGNTIYF; cdr3_nt: TGTGCCAGCAGTGGAGGAGGAAACACCATATATTTT
clone_size: -; d_call: -; v_call: TRBV27; j_call: TRBJ1-6; cdr3_length: 15; cdr3_aa: CASSLSVQGNSPLHF; cdr3_nt: TGTGCCAGCAGTTTATCAGTACAGGGTAATTCACCCCTCCACTTT
clone_size: -; d_call: -; v_call: TRBV5-4; j_call: TRBJ1-4; cdr3_length: 14; cdr3_aa: CASSPSPLNEKLFF; cdr3_nt: TGTGCCAGCAGCCCATCCCCCCTTAATGAAAAACTGTTTTTT
clone_size: -; d_call: TRBD1; v_call: TRBV27; j_call: TRBJ1-1; cdr3_length: 15; cdr3_aa: CASSPRDRGYTEAFF; cdr3_nt: TGTGCCAGCAGTCCCAGGGACAGGGGATACACTGAAGCTTTCTTT
clone_size: -; d_call: -; v_call: TRBV10-1; j_call: TRBJ2-3; cdr3_length: 13; cdr3_aa: CASSGTSTDTQYF; cdr3_nt: TGCGCCAGCAGCGGAACTAGCACAGATACGCAGTATTTT
clone_size: -; d_call: -; v_call: TRBV10-3; j_call: TRBJ2-2; cdr3_length: 12; cdr3_aa: CAISGGPGELFF; cdr3_nt: TGTGCCATCAGTGGAGGGCCCGGGGAGCTGTTTTTT
clone_size: -; d_call: -; v_call: TRBV9; j_call: TRBJ2-7; cdr3_length: 14; cdr3_aa: CASSVARIPYEQYF; cdr3_nt: TGTGCCAGCAGCGTAGCTAGGATCCCCTACGAGCAGTACTTC
clone_size: -; d_call: TRBD2; v_call: TRBV5-5; j_call: TRBJ2-3; cdr3_length: 16; cdr3_aa: CASSLVAGGYTDTQYF; cdr3_nt: TGTGCCAGCAGCTTGGTTGCGGGGGGCTACACAGATACGCAGTATTTT
clone_size: -; d_call: -; v_call: TRBV7-2; j_call: TRBJ2-3; cdr3_length: 15; cdr3_aa: CASSYRIARLDTQYF; cdr3_nt: TGTGCCAGCAGCTATAGGATCGCGCGACTGGATACGCAGTATTTT
clone_size: once; d_call: TRBD1; v_call: TRBV6-1; j_call: TRBJ1-5; cdr3_length: 15; cdr3_aa: CASRRQGGTDQPQHF; cdr3_nt: TGTGCCAGCAGGCGCCAAGGAGGGACAGATCAGCCCCAGCATTTT
clone_size: -; d_call: TRBD1; v_call: TRBV4-1; j_call: TRBJ1-2; cdr3_length: 16; cdr3_aa: CASSLFDRDPHYGYTF; cdr3_nt: TGCGCCAGCAGCTTATTCGACAGGGATCCCCACTATGGCTACACCTTC
clone_size: few; d_call: TRBD1; v_call: TRBV5-1; j_call: TRBJ1-6; cdr3_length: 15; cdr3_aa: CASSLEQGFNSPLHF; cdr3_nt: TGCGCCAGCAGCTTGGAACAGGGGTTTAATTCACCCCTCCACTTT
clone_size: -; d_call: TRBD2; v_call: TRBV7-2; j_call: TRBJ2-2; cdr3_length: 17; cdr3_aa: CASSLSAGGTNTGELFF; cdr3_nt: TGTGCCAGCAGCTTATCAGCGGGGGGTACGAACACCGGGGAGCTGTTTTTT
clone_size: -; d_call: -; v_call: TRBV6-5; j_call: TRBJ1-1; cdr3_length: 15; cdr3_aa: CASSSRAPMNTEAFF; cdr3_nt: TGTGCCAGCAGCTCCAGAGCACCCATGAACACTGAAGCTTTCTTT
clone_size: -; d_call: TRBD1; v_call: TRBV27; j_call: TRBJ1-1; cdr3_length: 16; cdr3_aa: CASSSHLTGTNTEAFF; cdr3_nt: TGTGCCAGCAGTTCCCATTTGACAGGGACGAACACTGAAGCTTTCTTT
clone_size: -; d_call: -; v_call: TRBV14; j_call: TRBJ1-6; cdr3_length: 13; cdr3_aa: CASSRQGNSPLHF; cdr3_nt: TGTGCCAGCAGCCGGCAGGGGAATTCACCCCTCCACTTT
clone_size: few; d_call: -; v_call: TRBV2; j_call: TRBJ1-4; cdr3_length: 14; cdr3_aa: CASSGQTWNEKLFF; cdr3_nt: TGTGCCAGCAGCGGACAGACTTGGAATGAAAAACTGTTTTTT
clone_size: -; d_call: -; v_call: TRBV4-1; j_call: TRBJ2-2; cdr3_length: 16; cdr3_aa: CASSQTGTTNTGELFF; cdr3_nt: TGCGCCAGCAGCCAAACCGGGACAACGAACACCGGGGAGCTGTTTTTT
clone_size: -; d_call: -; v_call: TRBV6-1; j_call: TRBJ2-1; cdr3_length: 13; cdr3_aa: CASSLDRRDEQFF; cdr3_nt: TGTGCCAGCAGTCTTGACCGCCGGGATGAGCAGTTCTTC